This entry features one T cell receptor (beta chain) sequence. This record belongs to a study of OX40 agonist ivuxolimab in advanced cancers. Background on the study: Patients got intravenous ivuxolimab at 0.01 to 10 mg/kg every 2 weeks. It was permissible to have had prior anti-PD-1, anti-PD-L1 or anti-CTLA-4 therapy, and about 40% had some. Of the patients, three showed partial responses, one with hepatocellular carcinoma and two with cutaneous melanoma.

Trimming removed 7 bases from V and 5 bases from J, with 15 bases in between. Germline V lookup: CDR1 SQVTM, CDR2 ANQGSEA. The CDR3 length is 13 residues. The data were produced by immunoSEQ multiplex PCR, yet TCRdb's version contains in-frame clones alone and is incomplete. The sample comprises about 76,000 clones, approximately 85% of which are singletons, and roughly 3.1% rests with the top ten. The J gene is TRBJ2-1, the V gene TRBV29-1; D is possibly TRBD1 (6 bases). This receptor was identified in an adult with an advanced solid tumor such as melanoma, head and neck, liver or kidney cancer. This sample comprised CD4+ or CD8+ T cells sorted from blood, obtained in a trial of the OX40 agonist ivuxolimab. The CDR3 region has the DNA TGCAGCGGAGCCCGGGCAGGGGACAATGAGCAGTTCTTC. Amino acid sequence: CSGARAGDNEQFF.